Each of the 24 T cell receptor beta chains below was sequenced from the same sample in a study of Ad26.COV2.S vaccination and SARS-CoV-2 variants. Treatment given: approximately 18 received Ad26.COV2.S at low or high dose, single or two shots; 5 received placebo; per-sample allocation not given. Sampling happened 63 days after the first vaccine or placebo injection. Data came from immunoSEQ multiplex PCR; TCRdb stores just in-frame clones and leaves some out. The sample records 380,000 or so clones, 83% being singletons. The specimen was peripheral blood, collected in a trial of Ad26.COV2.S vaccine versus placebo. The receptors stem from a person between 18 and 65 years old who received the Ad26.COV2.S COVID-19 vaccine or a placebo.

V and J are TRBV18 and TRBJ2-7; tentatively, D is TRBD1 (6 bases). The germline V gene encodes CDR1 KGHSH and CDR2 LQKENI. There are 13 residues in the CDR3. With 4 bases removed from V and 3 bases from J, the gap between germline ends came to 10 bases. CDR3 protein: CASSLADSYEQYF. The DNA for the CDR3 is TGTGCCAGCTCACTCGCGGACAGCTACGAGCAGTACTTC.

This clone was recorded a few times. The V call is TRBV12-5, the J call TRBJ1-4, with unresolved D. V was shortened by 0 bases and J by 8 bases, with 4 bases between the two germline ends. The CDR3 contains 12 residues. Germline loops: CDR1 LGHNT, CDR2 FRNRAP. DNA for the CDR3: TGTGCTAGTGGTTTGGTGGGGGAAAAACTGTTTTTT. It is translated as CASGLVGEKLFF.

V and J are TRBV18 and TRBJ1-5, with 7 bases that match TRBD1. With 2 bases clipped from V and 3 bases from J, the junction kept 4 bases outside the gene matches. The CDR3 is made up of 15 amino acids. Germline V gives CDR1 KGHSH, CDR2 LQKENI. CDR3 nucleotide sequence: TGTGCCAGCTCACCAACAACAGGGGTCAATCAGCCCCAGCATTTT. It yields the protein CASSPTTGVNQPQHF.

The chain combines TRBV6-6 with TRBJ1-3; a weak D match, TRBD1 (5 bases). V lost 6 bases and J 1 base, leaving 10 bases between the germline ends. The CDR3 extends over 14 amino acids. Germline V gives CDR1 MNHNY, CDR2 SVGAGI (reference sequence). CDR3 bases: TGTGCCAGCAGCCCTGGGGGGTCTGGAAACACCATATATTTT. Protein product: CASSPGGSGNTIYF.

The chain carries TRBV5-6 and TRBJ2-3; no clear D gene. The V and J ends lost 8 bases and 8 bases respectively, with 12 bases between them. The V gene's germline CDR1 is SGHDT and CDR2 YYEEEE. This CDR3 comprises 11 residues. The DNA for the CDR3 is TGTGCCAGTAGAAATTACGGTACGCAGTATTTT. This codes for CASRNYGTQYF.

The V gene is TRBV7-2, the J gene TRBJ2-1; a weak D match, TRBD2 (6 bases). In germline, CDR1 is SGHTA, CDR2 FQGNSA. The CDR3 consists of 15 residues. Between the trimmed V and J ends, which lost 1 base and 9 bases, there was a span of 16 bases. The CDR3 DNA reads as TGTGCCAGCAGCTTAGTGACTAGGTGGTTAATTGAGCAGTTCTTC. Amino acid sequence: CASSLVTRWLIEQFF.

The CDR3 protein is CASSISASRWGYTF. In DNA form, the CDR3 reads TGTGCCAGTAGTATCTCGGCCAGTAGATGGGGCTACACCTTC. This rearrangement joins TRBV19 to TRBJ1-2; D gene uncertain. Germline CDR1 LNHDA, CDR2 SQIVND (reference sequence). The length of the CDR3 is 14 residues. V lost 3 bases to trimming and J lost 8 bases, with 16 bases between them.

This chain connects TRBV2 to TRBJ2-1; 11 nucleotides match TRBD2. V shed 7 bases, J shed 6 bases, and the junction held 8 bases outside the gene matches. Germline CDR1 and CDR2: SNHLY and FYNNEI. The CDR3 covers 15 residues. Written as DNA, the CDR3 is TGTGCCAGCAACGGCCTAGCGGGAGGTAGCAATGAGCAGTTCTTC. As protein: CASNGLAGGSNEQFF.

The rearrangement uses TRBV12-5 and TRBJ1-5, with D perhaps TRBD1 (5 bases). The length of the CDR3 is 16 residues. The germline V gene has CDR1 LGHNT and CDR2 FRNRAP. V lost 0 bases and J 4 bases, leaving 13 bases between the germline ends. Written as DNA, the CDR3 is TGTGCTAGTGGTTTGGTAATCGGGACCCGTAATCAGCCCCAGCATTTT. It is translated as CASGLVIGTRNQPQHF.

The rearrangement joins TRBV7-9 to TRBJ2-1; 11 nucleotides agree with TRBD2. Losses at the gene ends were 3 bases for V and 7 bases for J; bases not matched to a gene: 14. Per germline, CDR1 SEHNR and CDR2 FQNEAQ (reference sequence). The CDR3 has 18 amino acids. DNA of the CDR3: TGTGCCAGCAGCTTTAGGACTAGCGGGTCTTTCGGAGGGAATGAGCAGTTCTTC. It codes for CASSFRTSGSFGGNEQFF. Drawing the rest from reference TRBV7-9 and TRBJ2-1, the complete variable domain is DTGVSQNPRHKITKRGQNVTFRCDPISEHNRLYWYRQTLGQGPEFLTYFQNEAQLEKSRLLSDRFSAERPKGSFSTLEIQRTEQGDSAMYLCASSFRTSGSFGGNEQFFGPGTRLTVL.

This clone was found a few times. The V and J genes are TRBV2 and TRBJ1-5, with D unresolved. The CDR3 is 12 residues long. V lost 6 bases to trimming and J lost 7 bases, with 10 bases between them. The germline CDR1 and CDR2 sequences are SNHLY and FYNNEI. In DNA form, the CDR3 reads TGTGCCAGCAGCCCTTCTCCCCAGCCCCAGCATTTT. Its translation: CASSPSPQPQHF.

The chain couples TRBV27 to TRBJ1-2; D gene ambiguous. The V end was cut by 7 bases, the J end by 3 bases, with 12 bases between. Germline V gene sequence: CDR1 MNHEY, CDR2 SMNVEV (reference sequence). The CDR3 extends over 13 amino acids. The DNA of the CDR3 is TGTGCCAGCACCTCGACCCCCTACTATGGCTACACCTTC. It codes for CASTSTPYYGYTF.

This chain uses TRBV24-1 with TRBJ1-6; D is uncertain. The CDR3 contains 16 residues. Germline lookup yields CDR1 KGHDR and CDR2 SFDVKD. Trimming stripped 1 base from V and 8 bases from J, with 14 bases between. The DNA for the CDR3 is TGTGCCACCAGTGATTTCTCTACGGACGGGGATTCACCCCTCCACTTT. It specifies CATSDFSTDGDSPLHF.

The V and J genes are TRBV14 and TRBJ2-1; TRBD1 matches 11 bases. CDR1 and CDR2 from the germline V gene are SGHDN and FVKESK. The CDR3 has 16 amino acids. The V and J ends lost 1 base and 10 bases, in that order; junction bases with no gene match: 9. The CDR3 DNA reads TGTGCCAGCAGCCAAGGGCCGGGACAGGGGGTCTACGAGCAGTTCTTC. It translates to CASSQGPGQGVYEQFF.

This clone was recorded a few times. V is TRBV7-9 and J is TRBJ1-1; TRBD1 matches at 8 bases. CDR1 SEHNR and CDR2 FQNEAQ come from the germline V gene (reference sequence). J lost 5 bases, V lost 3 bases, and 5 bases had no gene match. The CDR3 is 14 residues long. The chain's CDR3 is CASSFNQGATEAFF. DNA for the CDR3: TGTGCCAGCAGCTTCAACCAGGGGGCTACTGAAGCTTTCTTT.

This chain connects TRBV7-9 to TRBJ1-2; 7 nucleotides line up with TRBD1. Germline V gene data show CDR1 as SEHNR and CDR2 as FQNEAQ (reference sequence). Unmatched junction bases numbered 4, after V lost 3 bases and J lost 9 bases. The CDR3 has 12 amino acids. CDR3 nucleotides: TGTGCCAGCAGCTTGGACAGGCAGAGCTACACCTTC. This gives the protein CASSLDRQSYTF.

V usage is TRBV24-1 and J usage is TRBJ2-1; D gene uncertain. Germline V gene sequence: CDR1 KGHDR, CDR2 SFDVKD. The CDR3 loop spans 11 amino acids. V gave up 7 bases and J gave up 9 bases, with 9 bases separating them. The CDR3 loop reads CATSDFGEQFF. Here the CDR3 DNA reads TGTGCCACCAGCGACTTTGGTGAGCAGTTCTTC.

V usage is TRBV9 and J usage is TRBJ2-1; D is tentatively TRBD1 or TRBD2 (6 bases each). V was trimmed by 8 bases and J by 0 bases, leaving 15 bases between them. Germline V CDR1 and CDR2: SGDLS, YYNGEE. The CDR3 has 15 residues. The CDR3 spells CASSKGGTSYNEQFF. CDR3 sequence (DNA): TGTGCCAGTTCTAAGGGGGGCACCTCCTACAATGAGCAGTTCTTC. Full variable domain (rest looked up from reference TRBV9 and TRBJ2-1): DSGVTQTPKHLITATGQRVTLRCSPRSGDLSVYWYQQSLDQGLQFLIQYYNGEERAKGNILERFSAQQFPDLHSELNLSSLELGDSALYFCASSKGGTSYNEQFFGPGTRLTVL.

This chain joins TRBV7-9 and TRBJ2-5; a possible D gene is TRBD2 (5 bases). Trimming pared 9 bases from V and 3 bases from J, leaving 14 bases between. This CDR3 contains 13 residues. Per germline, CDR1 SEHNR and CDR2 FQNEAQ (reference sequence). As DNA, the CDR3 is TGTGCCAGTTCTAGAGGGCGGGAAGAGACCCAGTACTTC. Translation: CASSRGREETQYF. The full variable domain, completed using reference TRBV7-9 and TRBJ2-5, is DTGVSQNPRHKITKRGQNVTFRCDPISEHNRLYWYRQTLGQGPEFLTYFQNEAQLEKSRLLSDRFSAERPKGSFSTLEIQRTEQGDSAMYLCASSRGREETQYFGPGTRLLVL.

CDR3 coding DNA: TGTGCCAGCAGTGAATCAGGGGGAAATTCACCCCTCCACTTT. It encodes CASSESGGNSPLHF. The V gene is TRBV6-1, the J gene TRBJ1-6, with TRBD1 matching over 7 bases. The CDR3 contains 14 residues. The germline CDR1 and CDR2 sequences are MNHNS and SASEGT. Unmatched junction bases numbered 2, after V lost 2 bases and J lost 7 bases.

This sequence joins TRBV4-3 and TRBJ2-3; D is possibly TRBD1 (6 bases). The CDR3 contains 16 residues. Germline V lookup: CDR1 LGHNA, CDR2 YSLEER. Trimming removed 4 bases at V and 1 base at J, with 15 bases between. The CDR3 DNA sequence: TGCGCCAGCAGCCGCCTCACAGGGAGCGGCACAGATACGCAGTATTTT. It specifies CASSRLTGSGTDTQYF.

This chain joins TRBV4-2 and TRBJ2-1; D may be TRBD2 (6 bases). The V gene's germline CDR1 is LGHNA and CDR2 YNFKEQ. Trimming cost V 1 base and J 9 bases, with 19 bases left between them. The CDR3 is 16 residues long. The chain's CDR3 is CASSQGTWRAKLEQFF. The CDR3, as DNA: TGTGCCAGCAGCCAAGGAACCTGGAGGGCCAAACTTGAGCAGTTCTTC.

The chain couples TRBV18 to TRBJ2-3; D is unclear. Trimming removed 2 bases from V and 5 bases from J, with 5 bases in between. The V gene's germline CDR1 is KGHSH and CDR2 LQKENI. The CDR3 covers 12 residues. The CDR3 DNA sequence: TGTGCCAGCTCACCAGAAAAAGATACGCAGTATTTT. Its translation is CASSPEKDTQYF. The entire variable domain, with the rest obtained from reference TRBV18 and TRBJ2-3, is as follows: NAGVMQNPRHLVRRRGQEARLRCSPMKGHSHVYWYRQLPEEGLKFMVYLQKENIIDESGMPKERFSAEFPKEGPSILRIQQVVRGDSAAYFCASSPEKDTQYFGPGTRLTVL.

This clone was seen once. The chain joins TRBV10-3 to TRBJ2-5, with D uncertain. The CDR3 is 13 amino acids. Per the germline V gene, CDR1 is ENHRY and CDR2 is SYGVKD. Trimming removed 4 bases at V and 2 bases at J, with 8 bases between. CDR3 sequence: CAISAVPQETQYF. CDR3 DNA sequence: TGTGCCATCAGTGCGGTTCCACAAGAGACCCAGTACTTC.